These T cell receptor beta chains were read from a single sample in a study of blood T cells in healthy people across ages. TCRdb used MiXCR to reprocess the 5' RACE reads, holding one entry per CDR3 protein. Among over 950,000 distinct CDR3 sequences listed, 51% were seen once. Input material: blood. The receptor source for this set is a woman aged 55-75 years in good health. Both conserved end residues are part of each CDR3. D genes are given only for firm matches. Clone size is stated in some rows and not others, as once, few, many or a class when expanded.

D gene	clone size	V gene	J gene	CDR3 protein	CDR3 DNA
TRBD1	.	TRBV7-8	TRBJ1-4	CASSIWDRGEKLFF	TGTGCCAGCAGCATATGGGACAGGGGCGAAAAACTGTTTTTT
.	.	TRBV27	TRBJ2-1	CASSFGRWENNEQFF	TGTGCCAGCAGTTTTGGCAGGTGGGAAAACAATGAGCAGTTCTTC
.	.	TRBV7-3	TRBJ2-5	CASGFGGKGKDEQYF	TGTGCCAGTGGGTTTGGCGGGAAGGGGAAAGATGAGCAGTACTTC
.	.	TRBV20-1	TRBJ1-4	CSARDLGQSNEKLFF	TGCAGTGCTAGAGATCTTGGGCAGAGTAATGAAAAACTGTTTTTT
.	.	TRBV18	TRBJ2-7	CASSPRGDNYEQYF	TGTGCCAGCTCACCAAGGGGGGATAACTACGAGCAGTACTTC
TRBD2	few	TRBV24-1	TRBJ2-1	CATSDRTSGSNEQFF	TGTGCCACCAGTGATAGGACTAGCGGGAGCAATGAGCAGTTCTTC
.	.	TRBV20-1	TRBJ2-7	CSARPLARRLNEQYF	TGCAGTGCTAGACCTCTAGCGAGGAGGCTTAACGAGCAGTACTTC
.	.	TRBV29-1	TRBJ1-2	CSVDRGERYGYTF	TGCAGCGTTGACCGAGGGGAAAGATATGGCTACACCTTC
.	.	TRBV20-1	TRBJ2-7	CSANDWSSYNEQYF	TGCAGTGCTAATGACTGGAGCTCCTACAATGAGCAGTACTTC
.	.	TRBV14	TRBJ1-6	CASSQGPNNSPLHF	TGTGCCAGCAGCCAAGGACCGAATAATTCACCCCTCCACTTT
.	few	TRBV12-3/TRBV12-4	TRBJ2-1	CASSLKVYEQFF	TGTGCCAGCAGTTTAAAGGTCTATGAGCAGTTCTTC
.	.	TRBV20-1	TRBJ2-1	CSAARVSYNEQFF	TGCAGTGCCGCGCGGGTATCCTACAATGAGCAGTTCTTC
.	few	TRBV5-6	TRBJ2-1	CASSPPGGVANEQFF	TGTGCCAGCAGCCCCCCCGGCGGGGTTGCCAATGAGCAGTTCTTC
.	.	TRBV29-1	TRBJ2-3	CSVAPLDRQQYF	TGCAGCGTTGCCCCACTAGACCGGCAGCAGTATTTT
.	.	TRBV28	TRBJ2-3	CASAFSDTQYF	TGTGCCAGCGCGTTTTCAGATACGCAGTATTTT
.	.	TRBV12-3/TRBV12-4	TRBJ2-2	CASSLGFINTGELFF	TGTGCCAGCAGTTTAGGGTTCATTAACACCGGGGAGCTGTTTTTT
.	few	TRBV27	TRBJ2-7	CASSGPTVHEQYF	TGTGCCAGCAGTGGCCCTACGGTCCACGAGCAGTACTTC
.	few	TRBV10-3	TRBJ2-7	CAISDQPGTGEQYF	TGTGCCATCAGTGACCAACCCGGAACAGGGGAGCAGTACTTC
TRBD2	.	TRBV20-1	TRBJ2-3	CSAWTSGRAGTDTQYF	TGCAGTGCTTGGACTAGCGGGAGGGCTGGCACAGATACGCAGTATTTT
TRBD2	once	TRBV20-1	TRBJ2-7	CSARALAGDYPYEQYF	TGCAGTGCCCGCGCCTTAGCGGGGGACTATCCCTACGAGCAGTACTTC
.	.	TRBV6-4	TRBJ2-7	CASTGRPSAYEQYF	TGTGCCAGCACGGGGCGGCCTTCCGCCTACGAGCAGTACTTC
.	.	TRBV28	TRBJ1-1	CASNTGSQATEAFF	TGTGCCAGCAACACGGGGTCGCAGGCCACTGAAGCTTTCTTT
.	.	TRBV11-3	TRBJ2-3	CASSHRTDGTDTQYF	TGTGCCAGCAGCCATAGGACAGACGGCACAGATACGCAGTATTTT
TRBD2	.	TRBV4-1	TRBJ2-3	CASSQDQSGGSGSTDTQYF	TGCGCCAGCAGCCAAGATCAAAGTGGGGGTAGCGGGAGCACAGATACGCAGTATTTT
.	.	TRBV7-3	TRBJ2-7	CASSPVNPTRDGSYEQYF	TGTGCCAGCAGCCCCGTGAATCCGACGCGGGACGGCTCCTACGAGCAGTACTTC
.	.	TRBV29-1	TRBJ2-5	CSVGVVSGETQYF	TGCAGCGTTGGTGTAGTATCTGGGGAGACCCAGTACTTC
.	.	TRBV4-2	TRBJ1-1	CASSKSITGPRHTEAFF	TGTGCCAGCAGCAAATCAATAACAGGCCCTCGGCACACTGAAGCTTTCTTT
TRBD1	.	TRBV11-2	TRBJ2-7	CASSTGQGFLEQYF	TGTGCCAGCAGCACAGGACAGGGGTTCCTCGAGCAGTACTTC
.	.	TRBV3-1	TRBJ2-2	CASSQITPSVRNTGELFF	TGTGCCAGCAGCCAAATAACTCCTAGCGTACGGAACACCGGGGAGCTGTTTTTT
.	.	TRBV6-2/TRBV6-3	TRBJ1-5	CVSSGTDRNNQPQHF	TGTGTCAGCAGCGGTACAGACAGAAACAATCAGCCCCAGCATTTT
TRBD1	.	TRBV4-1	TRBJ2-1	CASSQETGGPRNNEQFF	TGCGCCAGCAGCCAAGAAACAGGGGGTCCCAGAAACAATGAGCAGTTCTTC
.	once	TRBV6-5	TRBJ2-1	CASSYGPMKFF	TGTGCCAGCAGTTATGGTCCCATGAAGTTCTTC
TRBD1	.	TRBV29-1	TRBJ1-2	CSVYRGTTYGYTF	TGCAGCGTTTACAGGGGAACCACTTATGGCTACACCTTC
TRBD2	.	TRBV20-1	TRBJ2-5	CSARELAGRTLQETQYF	TGCAGTGCTAGGGAACTAGCGGGACGCACTCTTCAGGAGACCCAGTACTTC
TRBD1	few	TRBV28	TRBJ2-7	CARIDRAEQYF	TGTGCCAGAATCGACAGGGCCGAGCAGTACTTC
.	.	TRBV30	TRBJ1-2	CACPAGAGYGYTF	TGTGCCTGCCCAGCCGGTGCAGGCTATGGCTACACCTTC
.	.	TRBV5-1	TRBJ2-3	CASSLPGIGDTQYF	TGCGCCAGCAGCTTGCCGGGGATTGGGGATACGCAGTATTTT
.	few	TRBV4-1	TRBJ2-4	CASSQVVAGLIAKNIQYF	TGCGCCAGCAGCCAAGTCGTCGCGGGCCTAATTGCCAAAAACATTCAGTACTTC
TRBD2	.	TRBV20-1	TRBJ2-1	CSARPHSGGELGEQFF	TGCAGTGCTAGACCTCATAGCGGGGGGGAATTGGGTGAGCAGTTCTTC
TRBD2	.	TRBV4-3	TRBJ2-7	CASSQATSGSSYEQYF	TGCGCCAGCAGCCAGGCCACTAGCGGGAGCTCCTACGAGCAGTACTTC
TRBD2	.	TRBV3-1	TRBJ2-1	CASSHISGTNYNEQFF	TGTGCCAGCAGCCACATCTCCGGGACTAACTACAATGAGCAGTTCTTC
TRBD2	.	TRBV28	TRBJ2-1	CASSSPLAGALDEQFF	TGTGCCAGCAGTTCCCCACTAGCGGGAGCCTTGGATGAGCAGTTCTTC
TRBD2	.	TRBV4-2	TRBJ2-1	CASSQESSGRFYEQFF	TGTGCCAGCAGCCAAGAATCCAGCGGGAGGTTCTATGAGCAGTTCTTC